A single sample gave rise to the 29 T cell receptor beta chains below, sequenced in a study of CD8+CD57+ T cells in acquired aplastic anemia. The TCR beta profiling, which covered VDJ combination and CDR3 sequence, was carried out using genomic DNA as the template. From the reads, TCRdb called clonotypes with MiXCR, one entry per CDR3 protein. The sample records approximately 130,000 distinct CDR3 sequences, roughly two fifths being singletons. Material for sequencing was sorted CD4+, CD8+, or CD8+CD57+ T cells (not recorded which) from PBMCs. The receptors stem from a human donor in good health, serving as a control.

This chain connects TRBV29-1 to TRBJ2-6, with D possibly matching TRBD1 (7 bases). V was pared by 7 bases and J by 0 bases, with 13 bases between. The CDR3 runs 15 residues. Looked up from germline, CDR1 is SQVTM and CDR2 is ANQGSEA. DNA for the CDR3: TGCAGCGGGCGGGACAGACACTCTGGGGCCAACGTCCTGACTTTC. Translating gives CSGRDRHSGANVLTF.

At least ten counts were recorded for this clonotype. This chain joins TRBV5-1 and TRBJ1-1; D is unclear. Germline V gene sequence: CDR1 SGHRS, CDR2 YFSETQ. V was cut by 0 bases and J by 4 bases, with 16 bases left in between. The CDR3 has 16 amino acids. The CDR3 loop reads CASSLAGPSYGTEAFF. The CDR3 DNA follows: TGCGCCAGCAGCTTGGCTGGGCCTTCGTATGGCACTGAAGCTTTCTTT.

At least ten counts were recorded for this clonotype. The rearrangement uses TRBV27 and TRBJ2-6; D ambiguous. This CDR3 is 13 amino acids long. V was pared by 4 bases and J by 2 bases, with 3 bases between. Looked up from germline, CDR1 is MNHEY and CDR2 is SMNVEV (reference sequence). The chain's CDR3 is CASSYTGANVLTF. The DNA for the CDR3 is TGTGCCAGCAGTTATACTGGGGCCAACGTCCTGACTTTC.

This clonotype was seen at least ten times. The chain is built from TRBV20-1 and TRBJ2-7; 13 nucleotides align to TRBD2. Per germline, CDR1 DFQATT and CDR2 SNEGSKA (reference sequence). The CDR3 runs to 16 residues. V shed 3 bases, J shed 4 bases, and the junction held 9 bases outside the gene matches. The CDR3 loop reads CSARAWTSGSSYEQYF. The CDR3 coding sequence is TGCAGTGCTAGGGCGTGGACTAGCGGGAGTTCGTACGAGCAGTACTTC.

The chain uses TRBV24-1 and TRBJ2-7, with 8 bases lining up with TRBD1. Germline assignment: CDR1 KGHDR and CDR2 SFDVKD. This CDR3 region has 16 residues. Trimming took 4 bases from V and 0 from J; bases not matched to a gene: 7. CDR3 in DNA: TGTGCCACCAGTGAATCCGACAGGGGATTCTCCTACGAGCAGTACTTC. This codes for CATSESDRGFSYEQYF.

The table lists this clonotype with many counts. The V call is TRBV5-5, the J call TRBJ1-1; D is undetermined. Germline assignment: CDR1 SGHKS and CDR2 YYEKEE (reference sequence). The CDR3 consists of 13 residues. V was shortened by 1 base and J by 1 base, with 5 bases between the two germline ends. The CDR3 region is CASSLSPNTEAFF. Written as DNA, the CDR3 is TGTGCCAGCAGCTTGTCACCGAACACTGAAGCTTTCTTT.

With respect to this clonotype: A much larger clone is a single base away; this may be a read error. Since the CDR3 does not end with the conserved phenylalanine or tryptophan, this likely comes from a read error. V is TRBV11-2 and J is TRBJ2-1; 7 positions match TRBD2. The J segment lost 2 bases and the V segment lost 8 bases, leaving 12 bases of the junction unmatched. Germline V gene sequence: CDR1 SGHAT, CDR2 FQNNGV. This CDR3 contains 16 residues. In DNA, the CDR3 is TGTGCCAGCCCCAGAGGTCGGGGGGTTCCCTACAATGAGCAGTTCTCC. Its translation is CASPRGRGVPYNEQFS.

The V call is TRBV20-1, the J call TRBJ1-2; 10 positions match TRBD1. Trimming took 4 bases from V and 13 from J; bases not matched to a gene: 9. The length of the CDR3 is 12 residues. CDR1 DFQATT and CDR2 SNEGSKA come from the germline V gene (reference sequence). CDR3 protein: CSAIDRGLGCTF. Here the CDR3 DNA reads TGCAGTGCTATCGACAGGGGGCTCGGTTGCACCTTC.

This clonotype has at least ten counts. The chain carries TRBV5-1 and TRBJ2-6, with 7 bases lining up with TRBD1. CDR1 and CDR2 (germline): SGHRS, YFSETQ. The CDR3 is 15 amino acids. V lost 5 bases, J lost 4 bases, and 6 bases stayed unmatched. The CDR3 sequence is CASSRTGAGANVLTF. The CDR3, as DNA: TGCGCCAGCAGTCGAACAGGGGCCGGGGCCAACGTCCTGACTTTC.

This clonotype was seen many times. The chain couples TRBV5-1 to TRBJ2-7; a weak D match, TRBD1 (5 bases). Germline V CDR1 and CDR2: SGHRS, YFSETQ. There are 12 residues in the CDR3. Deletions cut 4 bases from V and 4 bases from J, with 9 bases between. The CDR3 coding sequence is TGCGCCAGCAGCGTAAGACAGTACGAGCAGTACTTC. It yields the protein CASSVRQYEQYF.

The V call is TRBV10-3, the J call TRBJ2-5; TRBD1 or TRBD2 may be the D gene (6 bases each). Per germline, CDR1 ENHRY and CDR2 SYGVKD. V was shortened by 9 bases and J by 5 bases, with 10 bases between the two germline ends. The CDR3 spans 11 residues. CDR3 sequence: CAMGGGETQYF. The CDR3 nucleotides are TGTGCCATGGGGGGCGGGGAGACCCAGTACTTC.

This chain connects TRBV3-1 to TRBJ1-5, with 8 nucleotides matching TRBD1. The CDR3 extends over 14 amino acids. From germline, CDR1 is LGHDT and CDR2 YNNKEL (reference sequence). The V segment lost 1 base and the J segment 11 bases; nucleotides outside the gene matches: 7. CDR3 in DNA: TGTGCCAGCAGCCAAGGGACAGGGAAATTCGCCCAGCATTTT. Amino acids: CASSQGTGKFAQHF.

Ten or more counts support this clonotype. The gene calls are TRBV2 and TRBJ1-1, with D perhaps matching TRBD1 (5 bases). The CDR3 sequence is 13 residues long. Looked up from germline, CDR1 is SNHLY and CDR2 is FYNNEI. With 6 bases removed from V and 5 bases from J, the gap between germline ends came to 13 bases. This chain's CDR3 is CASRGTLGTEAFF. The CDR3, as DNA: TGTGCCAGCAGGGGGACCCTGGGGACTGAAGCTTTCTTT.

V usage is TRBV15 and J usage is TRBJ2-5; possibly TRBD1 or TRBD2 for D (5 bases each). The CDR3 has 16 amino acids. CDR1 is LNHNV, CDR2 YYDKDF, per germline (reference sequence). Between the trimmed V and J ends, which lost 3 bases and 4 bases, there was a span of 18 bases. For the CDR3, the DNA is TGTGCCACCAGCAGGGAGATGGGTGGGGGTCGAGAGACCCAGTACTTC. Translating it yields CATSREMGGGRETQYF. Drawing the rest from reference TRBV15 and TRBJ2-5, the complete variable domain is DAMVIQNPRYQVTQFGKPVTLSCSQTLNHNVMYWYQQKSSQAPKLLFHYYDKDFNNEADTPDNFQSRRPNTSFCFLDIRSPGLGDTAMYLCATSREMGGGRETQYFGPGTRLLVL.

This clonotype was detected many times. The CDR3 spells CASSFGLDEQYF. The CDR3 DNA reads as TGTGCCAGCAGTTTTGGACTAGACGAGCAGTACTTC. V usage is TRBV12-3 or TRBV12-4 and J usage is TRBJ2-7; 7 bases map to TRBD2. This CDR3 comprises 12 residues. V trimming: 3 bases; J trimming: 5 bases; junction bases outside the gene matches: 1.

Details on this clonotype: One end of the junction is discordant with germline, which a read error may explain. V gene TRBV7-9 combines with J gene TRBJ2-5, with D possibly matching TRBD2 (5 bases). The CDR3 loop spans 12 amino acids. Germline CDR1 and CDR2: SEHNR and FQNEAQ (reference sequence). The DNA of the CDR3 is TGTGCCAGCAGCTCCCAAGCGGAGACCCAGTGCTTC. The encoded protein is CASSSQAETQCF.

The chain employs TRBV20-1 and TRBJ2-7, with TRBD2 as a possible D gene (5 bases). Trimming removed 3 bases from V and 10 bases from J, with 16 bases in between. The CDR3 totals 12 residues. In germline, CDR1 is DFQATT, CDR2 SNEGSKA (reference sequence). For the CDR3, the DNA is TGCAGTGCTAGTTGGGCTAGCACCGAACAGTACTTC. Translated, it gives CSASWASTEQYF.

This clonotype was counted at least ten times. V and J are TRBV4-1 and TRBJ1-6; D is undetermined. Germline V CDR1 and CDR2: MGHRA, YSYEKL. V shed 4 bases and J shed 11 bases, with 12 bases lying between them. This CDR3 has 13 residues. DNA of the CDR3: TGCGCCAGCAGCCCTCAGACTCTGACACCCCTCCACTTT. Translation: CASSPQTLTPLHF.

V and J are TRBV24-1 and TRBJ1-2; 9 bases map to TRBD1. CDR1 and CDR2 (germline): KGHDR, SFDVKD. Losses at the gene ends were 5 bases for V and 6 bases for J; bases not matched to a gene: 0. There are 12 residues in the CDR3. As DNA, the CDR3 is TGTGCCACCAGTGGGACAGGGGATGGCTACACCTTC. This gives the protein CATSGTGDGYTF.

Only a few counts were recorded for this clonotype. CDR3 nucleotide sequence: TGTGCCAGCTCACCCCGGGGGGTTACCTATGGCTACACCTTC. This sequence encodes CASSPRGVTYGYTF. The rearrangement links TRBV18 to TRBJ1-2; D may be TRBD1 (5 bases). The CDR3 is made up of 14 amino acids. From germline, CDR1 is KGHSH and CDR2 LQKENI. Trimming left V 3 bases short and J 4 bases short, with 12 bases between.

The J gene is TRBJ2-1, the V gene TRBV5-1; 12 bases match TRBD2. The CDR3 has 15 amino acids. After removal of 2 bases from V and 7 bases from J, the junction contained 4 bases not matched to a gene. CDR1 and CDR2 from the germline V gene are SGHRS and YFSETQ. The CDR3 DNA sequence: TGCGCCAGCAGCTTACTAGCGGGAGGACGAAATGAGCAGTTCTTC. This translates into CASSLLAGGRNEQFF.

This clonotype was picked up a small number of times. The CDR3 sequence is CASSRGGRTSGGSYEQYF. CDR3 nucleotide sequence: TGTGCCAGCAGTCGGGGGGGGCGTACTAGCGGGGGTTCCTACGAGCAGTACTTC. The chain carries TRBV27 and TRBJ2-7, with 11 bases fitting TRBD2. The CDR3 is 18 amino acids. Germline trimming cut 5 bases from V and 1 base from J; bases unmatched to any gene: 13. The germline CDR1 and CDR2 sequences are MNHEY and SMNVEV (reference sequence).

This clonotype was counted many times. The chain recombines TRBV6-1 with TRBJ1-4, with D possibly being TRBD1 (6 bases). The CDR3 is 14 residues long. V shed 2 bases and J shed 8 bases, with 12 bases lying between them. Germline lookup yields CDR1 MNHNS and CDR2 SASEGT. CDR3 sequence (DNA): TGTGCCAGCAGTGAACCTGGCCAGGGGGAAAAACTGTTTTTT. It yields the protein CASSEPGQGEKLFF.

Ten or more counts support this clonotype. The J gene is TRBJ1-5, the V gene TRBV7-8; D gene uncertain. CDR3 length: 13 amino acids. Trimming removed 1 base from V and 4 bases from J, with 5 bases in between. CDR1 and CDR2 (germline): SGHVS, FQNEAQ. The CDR3 DNA reads TGTGCCAGCAGCTTAGACGGGAATCAGCCCCAGCATTTT. Translation gives CASSLDGNQPQHF.

This clonotype was seen many times. The chain links TRBV20-1 to TRBJ2-7; the D call may be TRBD1 or TRBD2 (5 bases each). Trimming took off 0 bases at V and 2 bases at J, with 17 bases between the two ends. The CDR3 totals 16 residues. Germline V gene data show CDR1 as DFQATT and CDR2 as SNEGSKA (reference sequence). The CDR3 loop is CSARDPSLSGPYEQYF. CDR3 in DNA: TGCAGTGCTAGAGATCCCAGCCTTTCGGGACCCTACGAGCAGTACTTC.

The chain recombines TRBV15 with TRBJ1-2; TRBD1 matches at 10 bases. Germline V lookup: CDR1 LNHNV, CDR2 YYDKDF (reference sequence). V shed 1 base and J 6 bases; nucleotides not matched to a gene: 2. The CDR3 has 14 amino acids. CDR3 residues: CATSRGTGGHGYTF. CDR3 coding DNA: TGTGCCACCAGCAGAGGGACAGGGGGTCATGGCTACACCTTC.

The chain joins TRBV2 to TRBJ1-1, with no clear D. Germline CDR1 reads SNHLY; CDR2 reads FYNNEI. The CDR3 extends over 14 amino acids. Between the trimmed V and J ends, which lost 6 bases and 1 base, there was a span of 12 bases. In DNA, the CDR3 is TGTGCCAGCAGCAGTTTTCGGCAGAACACTGAAGCTTTCTTT. Translated, it gives CASSSFRQNTEAFF.

The rearrangement uses TRBV20-1 and TRBJ2-1, with a tentative D call TRBD2 (7 bases). The germline V and J ends were trimmed by 3 bases and 2 bases, with 17 bases remaining between them. This CDR3 is 16 amino acids long. Germline V gene lookup returns CDR1 DFQATT and CDR2 SNEGSKA (reference sequence). The CDR3 nucleotides are TGCAGTGCTAGTAGTATTAGGGGGAGGGCCTACAATGAGCAGTTCTTC. It yields the protein CSASSIRGRAYNEQFF.

This clonotype was picked up many times. This chain connects TRBV11-2 to TRBJ2-3; 10 bases align to TRBD1. V lost 5 bases and J lost 3; bases outside the gene matches: 5. The CDR3 totals 15 residues. CDR1 and CDR2 from the germline V gene are SGHAT and FQNNGV. The DNA of the CDR3 is TGTGCCAGCAGCCCTGGACAGGGGGGAACAGATACGCAGTATTTT. It yields the protein CASSPGQGGTDTQYF.